This TCR beta chain appears in the sequencing data of a study of T cells in Graves' hyperthyroidism and ophthalmopathy. This clonotype occurred many times. RNA transcripts were the template for amplifying TCR beta CDR3 regions. The HTBI primer set served for first-round RT-PCR of the TCR CDR3. TCRdb recomputed calls from the multiplex PCR reads with MiXCR, one row per CDR3 protein. The data show a few hundred thousand distinct CDR3 sequences, around a sixth seen once. The CDR3 totals 12 residues. Looked up from germline, CDR1 is DFQATT and CDR2 is SNEGSKA (reference sequence). V lost 6 bases, J lost 4 bases, and 10 bases lay in between.

Source material: blood. J is TRBJ2-1 and V is TRBV20-1; D remains ambiguous. The receptor was isolated from a woman aged 25 to 39 with Graves' hyperthyroidism. The CDR3 coding sequence is TGCAGTGCCGACGGACCATACAATGAGCAGTTCTTC. Its protein is CSADGPYNEQFF.